This entry lists 16 T cell receptor beta chains sequenced from one sample in a study of T cell clonality in common variable immunodeficiency. General study findings and limits: In common variable immunodeficiency, TCR beta chains reportedly carried fewer deletions and N-nucleotide insertions.

No antigen is known for these receptors. TCRdb keeps only in-frame clones here, not all; method: immunoSEQ multiplex PCR. The table lists around 40,000 clones, with no singletons. The material sequenced was peripheral blood mononuclear cells. These receptors all stem from a human donor with common variable immunodeficiency.

This clone was recorded at least ten times. The read gets to within 3 residues of the CDR3 end, and the germline J gene fills in the rest. The chain is built from TRBV19 and TRBJ1-4, with D possibly being TRBD1 (5 bases). Germline V lookup: CDR1 LNHDA, CDR2 SQIVND (reference sequence). Trimming took 9 bases from V and 2 from J, leaving 13 bases between them. The CDR3 length is 14 residues. The sequenced CDR3 bases are TGTGCCAGCTCGCAGGGTGCGACTAATGAAAAA. Translated: CASSQGATNEK. The entire CDR3 sequence reads CASSQGATNEKLFF. Variable domain in full (rest from reference TRBV19 and TRBJ1-4): DGGITQSPKYLFRKEGQNVTLSCEQNLNHDAMYWYRQDPGQGLRLIYYSQIVNDFQKGDIAEGYSVSREKKESFPLTVTSAQKNPTAFYLCASSQGATNEKLFFGSGTQLSVL.

At least ten counts were recorded for this clone. Coverage ceases 3 residues before the CDR3 finishes, and the germline J gene fills in the end. This chain uses TRBV7-2 with TRBJ1-1; TRBD1 matches at 7 bases. J gave up 2 bases and V 2 bases, and 2 bases lay outside the gene matches. CDR3 length: 14 residues. The germline gives CDR1 SGHTA, CDR2 FQGNSA. The CDR3 protein is CASSLSGGNTEAFF. The covered CDR3 bases are TGTGCCAGCAGCTTATCAGGGGGTAACACTGAA.

This clone came up a few times. The read terminates 3 residues ahead of where the CDR3 ends, so the germline J gene completes it. This chain links TRBV6-2 or TRBV6-3 with TRBJ2-2, with 7 positions matching TRBD1. Germline V gene data show CDR1 as MNHEY and CDR2 as SVGEGT. This CDR3 region has 15 residues. The J segment lost 1 base and the V segment lost 10 bases, leaving 9 bases of the junction unmatched. Incomplete CDR3 DNA: TGTGCCACTACAGGGGACAGTCAGAACACCGGGGAG. It specifies CATTGDSQNTGE. In full, the CDR3 reads CATTGDSQNTGELFF.

Many counts were recorded for this clone. The CDR3 end falls 3 residues outside the read, so it is completed with the germline J gene. The V gene is TRBV29-1, the J gene TRBJ2-1, with 7 positions matching TRBD1. The V and J ends lost 6 bases and 2 bases, in that order; junction bases with no gene match: 7. The CDR3 contains 14 residues. CDR1 is SQVTM and CDR2 is ANQGSEA in the germline V gene. CDR3 sequence: CSVTGTATYNEQFF. The sequenced part of the CDR3 DNA is TGCAGCGTGACAGGGACAGCTACCTACAATGAG.

The sequenced part of the CDR3 DNA is TGTGCCAGCAGAGACCCAGGGGGCTCCTACGAG. Translation gives CASRDPGGSYE. The whole CDR3 protein is CASRDPGGSYEQYF. The chain has TRBV2 and TRBJ2-7; 7 bases line up with TRBD1. The CDR3 goes on 3 residues after the read ends, and that part is filled in from the germline J gene. Germline lookup yields CDR1 SNHLY and CDR2 FYNNEI. CDR3 size: 14 residues. J lost 0 bases, V lost 6 bases, and 5 bases had no gene match.

There are many counts of this clone. The read ends 3 residues shy of where the CDR3 ends; the end is completed using the germline J gene. The J gene is TRBJ1-1, the V gene TRBV6-2 or TRBV6-3; D is unclear. V was trimmed by 6 bases and J by 2 bases, leaving 10 bases between them. CDR1 is MNHEY and CDR2 is SVGEGT in the germline V gene. This CDR3 has 13 residues. The CDR3 DNA, read in part, is TGTGCCAGCAGCCTCAGGTTCAACACTGAA. Translation: CASSLRFNTE. In full, the CDR3 is CASSLRFNTEAFF.

This clone turned up a few times. The CDR3 DNA, read in part, is TGTGCCAGCAGTCCAGCTAGCGGGGGGTCCTCCTACAATGAG. Translated, it gives CASSPASGGSSYNE. The CDR3 in full is CASSPASGGSSYNEQFF. The V call is TRBV6-2 or TRBV6-3, the J call TRBJ2-1; 11 bases map to TRBD2. The read ends 3 residues shy of where the CDR3 ends; the end is completed using the germline J gene. With 5 bases clipped from V and 0 bases from J, the junction kept 6 bases outside the gene matches. The CDR3 is 17 amino acids. Germline values: CDR1 MNHEY, CDR2 SVGEGT.

In its sample, this clone was seen a few times. The read ends 3 residues shy of where the CDR3 ends; the end is completed using the germline J gene. The chain employs TRBV30 and TRBJ1-6, with TRBD1 matching 9 bases. Per the germline V gene, CDR1 is GTSNPN and CDR2 is SVGIG (reference sequence). The CDR3 runs to 13 residues. The CDR3 protein is CARDRTGDGALHF. The sequenced CDR3 bases are TGTGCCCGGGACCGGACAGGGGATGGAGCC.

This clone was counted ten times or more. The read terminates 3 residues ahead of where the CDR3 ends, so the germline J gene completes it. This sequence joins TRBV30 and TRBJ1-4; D remains ambiguous. Germline V gene data show CDR1 as GTSNPN and CDR2 as SVGIG (reference sequence). CDR3 size: 14 residues. Trimming removed 0 bases at V and 8 bases at J, with 13 bases between. CDR3 DNA (partial): TGTGCCTGGAGTGTAACCGGACTTGGGGAAAAA. Protein: CAWSVTGLGEK. The whole CDR3 region reads CAWSVTGLGEKLFF.

This clone was seen at least ten times. The CDR3 is cut off 3 residues early in the read; its end comes from the germline J gene. The chain couples TRBV7-2 to TRBJ2-7; a weak D match, TRBD2 (5 bases). The V end lost 3 bases, the J end lost 2 bases, and 8 bases lay between the germline ends. CDR1 is SGHTA, CDR2 FQGNSA, per germline. This CDR3 spans 13 amino acids. The CDR3 region is CASSFYGAYEQYF. The part of the CDR3 DNA that was read is TGTGCCAGCAGCTTCTACGGGGCCTACGAG.

This clone showed up many times. With the read ending 3 residues before the CDR3 end, the germline J gene is used to fill in that end. This rearrangement joins TRBV10-1 to TRBJ2-6; perhaps TRBD1 as D (6 bases). Germline-derived CDR1 and CDR2 are WNHNN and SYGVQD (reference sequence). With 6 bases removed from V and 0 bases from J, the gap between germline ends came to 9 bases. The CDR3 sequence is 15 residues long. CDR3 bases read: TGCGCCAGCAGCCAGGGGCACTCTGGGGCCAACGTC. Protein: CASSQGHSGANV. The CDR3, in full, reads CASSQGHSGANVLTF.

At least ten counts were recorded for this clone. The CDR3 end is not reached by the read, which stops 3 residues before it; the germline J gene fills it in. This chain connects TRBV19 to TRBJ2-7; TRBD1 might be the D (5 bases). V was trimmed by 5 bases and J by 3 bases, leaving 11 bases between them. Per the germline V gene, CDR1 is LNHDA and CDR2 is SQIVND (reference sequence). This CDR3 comprises 13 residues. The sequenced part of the CDR3 DNA is TGTGCCAGTAGTGCGACAGAACTCTACGAG. It translates to CASSATELYE. The entire CDR3 is CASSATELYEQYF.

This clone has a count of ten or more. With the read ending 3 residues before the CDR3 end, the germline J gene is used to fill in that end. The chain is built from TRBV14 and TRBJ2-7, with a tentative D call TRBD2 (8 bases). The germline V gene encodes CDR1 SGHDN and CDR2 FVKESK. The CDR3 is 15 residues long. With 4 bases removed from V and 6 bases from J, the gap between germline ends came to 19 bases. The part of the CDR3 DNA that was read is TGTGCCAGCAGCCGGTCGGGAGGGGGCTTGCTCGAG. Translating it yields CASSRSGGGLLE. The full CDR3 reads CASSRSGGGLLEQYF.

This clone was counted many times. The CDR3 extends 3 residues past the end of the read, so its final part is completed from the germline J gene. This chain joins TRBV19 and TRBJ1-4, with 8 bases fitting TRBD1. The CDR3 is 14 amino acids. The germline V gene encodes CDR1 LNHDA and CDR2 SQIVND (reference sequence). V lost 10 bases, J lost 8 bases, and 12 bases stayed unmatched. The CDR3 loop reads CATLDRGWREKLFF. Incomplete CDR3 DNA: TGTGCCACTCTAGACAGGGGCTGGAGGGAAAAA.

This clone was recorded a few times. The sequence runs out 3 residues before the end of the CDR3; the remainder is reconstructed from the germline J gene. The chain joins TRBV23-1 to TRBJ2-1; 7 bases fit TRBD2. TRBV23-1 carries the ORF label, with uncertain function. CDR3 length equals 18 residues. V lost 6 bases and J lost 2; bases outside the gene matches: 16. Incomplete CDR3 DNA: TGCGCCAGCAGACAAGACAGCGGGGCCTTAGACACCTACAATGAG. This translates into CASRQDSGALDTYNE. The CDR3, in full, reads CASRQDSGALDTYNEQFF.

With respect to this clone: Coverage ceases 3 residues before the CDR3 finishes, and the germline J gene fills in the end. The chain is built from TRBV7-2 and TRBJ2-1; TRBD2 matches 10 bases. After removal of 4 bases from V and 7 bases from J, the junction contained 4 bases not matched to a gene. Germline loops: CDR1 SGHTA, CDR2 FQGNSA. The CDR3 runs 14 residues. CDR3 in amino acids: CASSYSGGRNEQFF. The CDR3 bases that were read are TGTGCCAGCAGCTATAGCGGGGGGCGGAATGAG. Complete variable domain (other parts from reference TRBV7-2 and TRBJ2-1): GAGVSQSPSNKVTEKGKDVELRCDPISGHTALYWYRQSLGQGLEFLIYFQGNSAPDKSGLPSDRFSAERTGGSVSTLTIQRTQQEDSAVYLCASSYSGGRNEQFFGPGTRLTVL.